This T cell receptor (beta chain) originates from a study of cytomegalovirus exposure and HLA in healthy donors. CDR3 length: 11 amino acids. V lost 10 bases to trimming and J lost 3 bases, with 10 bases between them. Germline lookup yields CDR1 SEHNR and CDR2 FQNEAQ (reference sequence). PCR amplification relied on 60 Vbeta primers (plus 13 Jbeta primers). The protocol was immunoSEQ multiplex PCR, while the TCRdb copy is restricted to in-frame clones and leaves out a portion. The sample includes about 140,000 clones, 60% to 75% of them seen just once. The clonotype comes from a human donor in good health. Sequenced material: PBMCs. The V gene is TRBV7-9, the J gene TRBJ2-7; possibly TRBD1 for D (6 bases). CDR3 region: CATRDNYEQYF. The CDR3 DNA reads as TGTGCCACCCGGGACAACTACGAGCAGTACTTC.